The 13 T cell receptor beta chains listed next were all sequenced from one sample in a study of T-cell memory formation after mild COVID-19. TCRdb passed the 5' RACE reads through MiXCR, listing each CDR3 protein once. In the table there are 45,000 to 55,000 distinct CDR3 sequences, approximately 7% of which are singletons. Material: PBMCs or a T cell subset sorted from them (not recorded which). These receptors all come from a man aged 18 to 29 who had mild COVID-19 (a few samples of this study predate the infection). Cell type and time point are not known.

V and J are TRBV5-1 and TRBJ1-4, with D possibly being TRBD1 (6 bases). Germline V gives CDR1 SGHRS, CDR2 YFSETQ. V shed 4 bases and J shed 7 bases, with 14 bases lying between them. This CDR3 spans 14 amino acids. The CDR3 sequence is CASSPRGGFEKLFF. The CDR3 DNA sequence: TGCGCCAGCAGCCCTAGAGGGGGGTTTGAAAAACTGTTTTTT.

This clonotype was seen repeatedly, ten times or more. This chain links TRBV7-9 with TRBJ2-1, with TRBD2 matching over 10 bases. J gave up 10 bases and V 3 bases, and 6 bases lay outside the gene matches. Germline CDR1 is SEHNR and CDR2 is FQNEAQ (reference sequence). The CDR3 extends over 14 amino acids. For the CDR3, the DNA is TGTGCCAGCAGCTTTGGAACTAGCGGGGACGAGCAGTTCTTC. This encodes CASSFGTSGDEQFF.

This clonotype was seen a handful of times. The chain employs TRBV7-8 and TRBJ1-6, with D perhaps matching TRBD1 (5 bases). The CDR3 runs to 12 residues. The V gene's germline CDR1 is SGHVS and CDR2 FQNEAQ. The V and J ends lost 5 bases and 9 bases respectively, with 8 bases between them. The CDR3 loop reads CASSMTVSPLHF. The CDR3 coding sequence is TGTGCCAGCAGCATGACAGTTTCACCCCTCCACTTT.

This clonotype was counted ten times or more. The chain links TRBV7-2 to TRBJ2-3; 8 bases line up with TRBD2. V lost 2 bases to trimming and J lost 0 bases; unmatched junction nucleotides: 4. The CDR3 is 16 amino acids. Germline CDR1 SGHTA, CDR2 FQGNSA. The CDR3 loop is CASSLRGGASTDTQYF. The DNA of the CDR3 is TGTGCCAGCAGCTTACGGGGGGGCGCTAGCACAGATACGCAGTATTTT.

There are a few counts of this clonotype. The J gene is TRBJ2-5, the V gene TRBV4-3; TRBD1 agrees at 8 bases. Germline V lookup: CDR1 LGHNA, CDR2 YSLEER. This CDR3 spans 14 amino acids. V lost 1 base to trimming and J lost 9 bases; unmatched junction nucleotides: 7. The CDR3 bases are TGCGCCAGCAGCCAAGCCAGGGGGCGAATGGCCCAGTACTTC. Protein product: CASSQARGRMAQYF.

This chain links TRBV7-9 with TRBJ1-1; unclear D gene. This CDR3 is built from 14 residues. V shed 1 base and J shed 4 bases, with 10 bases lying between them. The germline gives CDR1 SEHNR, CDR2 FQNEAQ (reference sequence). The CDR3 loop reads CASSLEISTTEAFF. Here the CDR3 DNA reads TGTGCCAGCAGCTTAGAGATATCTACCACTGAAGCTTTCTTT.

This clonotype was observed many times. J is TRBJ1-1 and V is TRBV5-1; possibly TRBD1 for D (5 bases). The V and J ends lost 5 bases and 4 bases respectively, with 18 bases between them. Looked up from germline, CDR1 is SGHRS and CDR2 is YFSETQ. This CDR3 spans 15 amino acids. DNA for the CDR3: TGCGCCAGCAGGCCCCTATGGCAGGGTTTCACTGAAGCTTTCTTT. This gives the protein CASRPLWQGFTEAFF.

This clonotype was counted ten times or more. V gene TRBV5-1 combines with J gene TRBJ2-2; D is perhaps TRBD1 or TRBD2 (5 bases each). Germline V CDR1 and CDR2: SGHRS, YFSETQ. V was trimmed by 1 base and J by 6 bases, leaving 10 bases between them. This CDR3 is built from 14 residues. The CDR3 region is CASSLRGPPGELFF. In DNA, the CDR3 is TGCGCCAGCAGCTTGAGGGGACCCCCCGGGGAGCTGTTTTTT.

V and J are TRBV12-3 or TRBV12-4 and TRBJ1-2; 7 nucleotides line up with TRBD1. This CDR3 is 15 amino acids long. Unmatched junction bases numbered 8, after V lost 3 bases and J lost 4 bases. CDR3 sequence: CASSFPGQTFYGYTF. CDR3 DNA sequence: TGTGCCAGCAGTTTCCCGGGACAGACATTCTATGGCTACACCTTC.

This clonotype was counted between two and nine times. The chain links TRBV5-1 to TRBJ2-7; the D is unclear. Germline values: CDR1 SGHRS, CDR2 YFSETQ. The CDR3 length is 11 residues. V shed 2 bases and J shed 6 bases, with 6 bases lying between them. The CDR3 DNA reads TGCGCCAGCAGCTTCGGTGGCGAGCAGTACTTC. Translation gives CASSFGGEQYF.

The rearrangement joins TRBV11-2 to TRBJ1-4; TRBD1 agrees at 9 bases. V gave up 3 bases and J gave up 8 bases; unmatched junction bases: 7. The CDR3 length is 15 residues. The germline V gene encodes CDR1 SGHAT and CDR2 FQNNGV. The CDR3 DNA follows: TGTGCCAGCAGCTTTTACAGGGGGCGAAGAGAAAAACTGTTTTTT. Protein: CASSFYRGRREKLFF.

This clonotype was seen only a few times. This chain uses TRBV7-3 with TRBJ1-1; a possible D gene is TRBD1 (6 bases). The CDR3 has 15 residues. The V gene lost 3 bases and the J gene lost 2 bases, with 13 bases spanning the gap. CDR1 and CDR2 from the germline V gene are SGHTA and FQGTGA. CDR3 DNA: TGTGCCAGCAGCTTGGCATGGACAGACAACACTGAAGCTTTCTTT. This codes for CASSLAWTDNTEAFF.

The rearrangement links TRBV10-3 to TRBJ2-3; D gene ambiguous. V was shortened by 2 bases and J by 6 bases, with 9 bases between the two germline ends. The germline V gene has CDR1 ENHRY and CDR2 SYGVKD. The CDR3 has 13 amino acids. The CDR3, as DNA: TGTGCCATCAGTGAGCGGCTACCCGATACGCAGTATTTT. Protein sequence: CAISERLPDTQYF.